This T cell receptor (beta chain) was observed in a study of blood T cell repertoires in COVID-19. Study as a whole: Whether acute or convalescent, the COVID-19 samples came from the United States, Italy and Spain.

Here immunoSEQ multiplex PCR was the method, and the copy in TCRdb shows in-frame clones only, minus some. The repertoire holds under 120,000 clones, roughly nine tenths seen once, with 32% in the top ten. CDR3 length: 11 amino acids. V gave up 5 bases and J gave up 2 bases, with 3 bases separating them. Germline V CDR1 and CDR2: KGHSH, LQKENI. In its sample, this clone was seen once. Other nucleotide sequences in the sample specify the same CDR3. The clonotype comes from a woman older than 75 with acute or convalescent COVID-19. The chain uses TRBV18 and TRBJ2-5; D remains ambiguous. Sequencing used peripheral blood. The CDR3 DNA reads TGTGCCAGCTCATCACAAGAGACCCAGTACTTC. It specifies CASSSQETQYF.